This T cell receptor (beta chain) emerged from a study of blood T cell repertoires in COVID-19. On the study more broadly: Specimens from acute and convalescent COVID-19 originated in the United States, Italy and Spain. T cells, B-cell-depleted T cells, or PBMCs supplied cDNA or gDNA.

There are 17 residues in the CDR3. Germline CDR1 reads SGHRS; CDR2 reads YFSETQ. The junction had 12 bases not matched to a gene; V was cut back by 0 bases and J by 6 bases. This clone was found a few times. Original methodology: Amplification of reference gene primers provided the estimated nucleated cell counts. Produced via immunoSEQ multiplex PCR; TCRdb's table is partial and in-frame only. V and J calls plus clone size are reproduced from that table; the DNA served to infer D and trimming. The data contain roughly 100,000 clones, roughly 84% of them singletons. The V gene is TRBV5-1, the J gene TRBJ2-5, with 9 bases lining up with TRBD1. Source material: peripheral blood. The receptor was derived from an older man with active or convalescent COVID-19. This chain's CDR3 is CASSLEGQGNPIQTQYF. CDR3 DNA: TGCGCCAGCAGCTTGGAGGGACAGGGTAATCCCATCCAGACCCAGTACTTC.